A selection of T cell receptor beta chains follows, all from one sample in a study of T-cell memory formation after mild COVID-19. TCRdb reanalysed the 5' RACE reads using MiXCR and keeps one entry per CDR3 protein. The data hold 500,000 to 650,000 distinct CDR3 sequences, with about 20% observed a single time. Material: PBMCs or a T cell subset sorted from them (not recorded which). These receptor sequences come from an adult woman who had mild COVID-19 (a few samples of this study predate the infection). Cell type and time point are not known. The CDR3 runs from the conserved cysteine through the conserved F or W. Fields, in order: J gene, V gene, clone size, D gene, CDR3 protein, CDR3 DNA. A D gene is named only where the DNA matches it firmly. Some rows mark clone size as missing; the rest say once, few, many or name a class of expanded clone.

TRBJ2-7 TRBV7-9 - TRBD1 CASSLSDREYF TGTGCCAGCAGCTTGTCTGACAGGGAATACTTC
TRBJ1-2 TRBV12-3/TRBV12-4 few TRBD1 CASRSGGDSGYTF TGTGCCAGCAGGTCAGGGGGTGACTCTGGCTACACCTTC
TRBJ1-2 TRBV9 - - CASSVATMGLNYGYTF TGTGCCAGCAGCGTAGCCACGATGGGCCTTAACTATGGCTACACCTTC
TRBJ1-6 TRBV5-1 many - CASSPGRTASPLHF TGCGCCAGCAGCCCCGGCCGGACAGCCTCACCCCTCCACTTT
TRBJ2-5 TRBV5-1 - TRBD2 CASRWASGNQETQYF TGCGCCAGCAGATGGGCTAGCGGAAATCAAGAGACCCAGTACTTC
TRBJ1-5 TRBV6-5 - TRBD1 CASSTGTGGYQPQHF TGTGCCAGCAGCACCGGGACAGGGGGCTATCAGCCCCAGCATTTT
TRBJ2-1 TRBV9 few TRBD2 CASSVGDSGRVDEQFF TGTGCCAGCAGCGTAGGTGATAGCGGGAGGGTAGATGAGCAGTTCTTC
TRBJ1-2 TRBV6-5 few - CASSPRATVYGYTF TGTGCCAGCAGTCCCCGCGCCACGGTCTATGGCTACACCTTC
TRBJ2-1 TRBV12-3/TRBV12-4 - TRBD2 CASSLVLAGENEQFF TGTGCCAGCAGTTTGGTACTAGCGGGAGAAAATGAGCAGTTCTTC
TRBJ2-5 TRBV20-1 - - CSATTRAQETQYF TGCAGTGCAACGACTAGGGCCCAAGAGACCCAGTACTTC
TRBJ2-7 TRBV29-1 few TRBD1 CSVNGQGIYEQYF TGCAGCGTGAACGGACAGGGAATTTACGAGCAGTACTTC
TRBJ2-7 TRBV20-1 few - CSAPKATARTYEQYF TGCAGTGCTCCTAAGGCAACAGCCCGTACCTACGAGCAGTACTTC
TRBJ1-2 TRBV4-2 few - CASSQDQGTGYGYTF TGTGCCAGCAGCCAAGATCAGGGAACAGGGTATGGCTACACCTTC
TRBJ1-2 TRBV20-1 - - CSARLAANYGYTF TGCAGTGCCCGACTCGCGGCTAACTATGGCTACACCTTC
TRBJ1-2 TRBV6-2/TRBV6-3 few - CARSPWGVNGYTF TGTGCCAGATCCCCCTGGGGGGTAAATGGCTACACCTTC
TRBJ2-5 TRBV4-3 - - CASSQEGLGETQYF TGCGCCAGCAGCCAAGAGGGACTCGGAGAGACCCAGTACTTC
TRBJ1-2 TRBV29-1 - - CSVVAGGAETF -
TRBJ2-2 TRBV9 few - CASSVGSATNTGELFF TGTGCCAGCAGCGTAGGTTCAGCGACGAACACCGGGGAGCTGTTTTTT
TRBJ1-1 TRBV12-3/TRBV12-4 few - CASSLNRRKEAFF TGTGCCAGCAGTTTAAACAGGAGGAAGGAAGCTTTCTTT
TRBJ1-2 TRBV27 - - CASSSPYRSHGYTF TGTGCCAGCAGTTCGCCGTACAGGTCGCATGGCTACACCTTC
TRBJ1-2 TRBV20-1 - - CSARERDYYGYTF TGCAGTGCTAGAGAAAGGGATTATTATGGCTACACCTTC
TRBJ2-3 TRBV11-2 few TRBD2 CASSLRASGSSDTQYF TGTGCCAGCAGCCTCAGGGCTAGCGGGAGCTCAGATACGCAGTATTTT
TRBJ2-5 TRBV2 few - CASSRNEGETQYF TGTGCCAGCAGTCGAAACGAAGGGGAGACCCAGTACTTC
TRBJ1-2 TRBV12-3/TRBV12-4 few - CASSLAGENYGYTF TGTGCCAGCAGTCTTGCAGGGGAGAACTATGGCTACACCTTC
TRBJ2-3 TRBV14 - - CASSMEQYVYTQYF TGTGCCAGCAGTATGGAACAGTACGTGTATACGCAGTATTTT
TRBJ2-2 TRBV7-9 - - CASIPSGELFF TGTGCCAGCATCCCGTCCGGGGAGCTGTTTTTT
TRBJ2-7 TRBV7-2 - TRBD2 CASSKGHSGLAIYEQYF TGTGCCAGCAGCAAAGGGCACTCGGGACTAGCGATATACGAGCAGTACTTC
TRBJ2-7 TRBV5-1 few TRBD1 CASSWTTGGSSYEQYF TGCGCCAGCAGCTGGACGACAGGGGGGAGTTCCTACGAGCAGTACTTC
TRBJ2-1 TRBV18 few - CASSPLSRAGKDNEQFF TGTGCCAGCTCACCGCTTTCTCGGGCAGGGAAAGACAATGAGCAGTTCTTC
TRBJ2-6 TRBV5-1 many TRBD1 CASSPGQGFYSGANVLTF TGCGCCAGCAGCCCAGGACAGGGTTTTTATTCTGGGGCCAACGTCCTGACTTTC
TRBJ1-2 TRBV12-3/TRBV12-4 once - CASSLADILGGYTF TGTGCCAGCAGTTTAGCGGACATCTTGGGGGGCTACACCTTC
TRBJ2-1 TRBV20-1 few - CSARRPSSYNEQFF TGCAGTGCTAGACGACCCAGCTCCTACAATGAGCAGTTCTTC
TRBJ1-5 TRBV24-1 - - CATSDSAQPQHF TGTGCCACCAGTGATTCGGCCCAGCCCCAGCATTTT
TRBJ2-7 TRBV4-3 - TRBD2 CASSQTQRENYEQYF TGCGCCAGCAGCCAAACCCAGCGGGAGAACTACGAGCAGTACTTC
TRBJ1-1 TRBV9 - - CASSVVRGEAFF TGTGCCAGCAGCGTAGTCCGGGGAGAAGCTTTCTTT
TRBJ2-3 TRBV19 few - CASTPGGKRSQYF TGTGCCAGTACCCCAGGAGGGAAAAGATCGCAGTATTTT
TRBJ2-7 TRBV27 - - CASSRGSSASYEQYF TGTGCCAGCAGCAGAGGTTCTAGCGCATCCTACGAGCAGTACTTC
TRBJ2-1 TRBV29-1 few TRBD2 CSVNPGLAVYNEQFF TGCAGCGTTAATCCGGGACTAGCGGTCTACAATGAGCAGTTCTTC
TRBJ2-1 TRBV4-1 - TRBD2 CASSQRVGGSYNEQFF TGCGCCAGCAGCCAAAGAGTGGGGGGGAGTTACAATGAGCAGTTCTTC
TRBJ2-1 TRBV9 - - CASSGSTADEQFF TGTGCCAGCAGCGGGTCTACCGCGGATGAGCAGTTCTTC
TRBJ2-3 TRBV7-6 - TRBD2 CASSKGLAHTDTQYF TGTGCCAGCAGCAAGGGACTAGCCCACACAGATACGCAGTATTTT